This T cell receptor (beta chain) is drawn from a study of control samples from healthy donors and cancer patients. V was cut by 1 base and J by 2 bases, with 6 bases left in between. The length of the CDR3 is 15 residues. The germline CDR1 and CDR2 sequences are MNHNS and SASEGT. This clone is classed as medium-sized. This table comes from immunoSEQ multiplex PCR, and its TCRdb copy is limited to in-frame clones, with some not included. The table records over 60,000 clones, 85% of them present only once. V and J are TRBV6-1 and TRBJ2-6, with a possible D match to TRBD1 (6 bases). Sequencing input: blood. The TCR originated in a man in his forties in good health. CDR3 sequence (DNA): TGTGCCAGCAGTGAAGAGGGGGCTGGGGCCAACGTCCTGACTTTC. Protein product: CASSEEGAGANVLTF.